These 9 T cell receptor delta chains share one sample of origin, sequenced in a study of γδ T cells in repeated Plasmodium falciparum infection (dated by TCRdb to 2020 to 2023). To prepare the library, multiplex PCR was applied. Reads for this sample came from an Illumina MiSeq. With CATT, TCRdb called clones again from the public reads; duplicate DNA rows were later joined. In this sample the table shows 75,000 to 100,000 delta-chain clones, more than 1.4% of which occur a single time. The ten largest make up under 9.5% of the sample. For bulk TCR repertoire analysis, Vgamma9/Vdelta2+ and Vdelta2-negative gammadelta T cell populations were flow-sorted out of peripheral blood mononuclear cells. Material: gamma-delta T cells from blood. The source is a pool of human donors (malaria-infected and uninfected, not separated).

Note on this clone: The protein that TCRdb holds for this DNA derives from a much larger clone and differs from the translated DNA at residue 3, which likely indicates a read error; the protein shown here is translated from the DNA. The V gene is TRDV1, the J gene TRDJ1; TRDD3 matches 8 bases. Germline CDR1 is TSWWSYY and CDR2 is QGS. This CDR3 comprises 24 residues. The CDR3 coding sequence is TGTGCTCCTGGGGAACTTAGAGTCTTCACCTGGGCAGGATGGGGATACAGGCTCACCGATAAACTCATCTTT. It is translated as CAPGELRVFTWAGWGYRLTDKLIF.

This clone was detected a few times. This sequence is one base from a far larger clone and is likely a read error. Different DNA sequences within this sample yield the same CDR3. The V call is TRDV1, the J call TRDJ3, with D tentatively TRDD2 (6 bases). TCRdb records no J gene; here it was assigned by comparing the DNA to germline. The CDR3 consists of 22 residues. Trimming stripped 4 bases from V and 0 bases from J, with 25 bases between. CDR1 and CDR2 (germline): TSWWSYY, QGS. For the CDR3, the DNA is TGTGCTCTTGGGGGACTTCCTCCGGGGTACCTGCCGAGCTCCTGGGACACCCGACAGATGTTTTTC. Translating gives CALGGLPPGYLPSSWDTRQMFF.

This clone was seen at least ten times. The chain combines TRDV1 with TRDJ1, with 8 positions matching TRDD3. Germline V gene lookup returns CDR1 TSWWSYY and CDR2 QGS. This CDR3 has 15 amino acids. With V trimmed by 0 bases and J by 8 bases, 8 bases remained unmatched. The CDR3 DNA is TGTGCTCTTGGGGAACTCCTACTGGGGGGTCGGAAACTCATCTTT. It specifies CALGELLLGGRKLIF.

This clone was counted at least ten times. The protein held in TCRdb is that of a much larger clone and does not match this DNA's translation at residue 3, likely because of a read error; the protein shown is translated from the DNA. The chain is built from TRDV2 and TRDJ1, with D perhaps matching TRDD3 (5 bases). This CDR3 is 15 amino acids long. Looked up from germline, CDR1 is GEAIGNYY and CDR2 is EKD. The CDR3 spells CARDQWGLYTDKLIF. As DNA, the CDR3 is TGTGCCCGTGACCAGTGGGGCCTTTACACCGATAAACTCATCTTT.

Regarding this clone: TCRdb lists the protein of a much larger clone for this DNA, which differs at residue 7, so this is likely a read error; the protein given here is translated from the DNA itself. The chain links TRDV1 to TRDJ1, with unresolved D. The J gene, absent from TCRdb, was called here by matching the DNA to germline. The CDR3 is made up of 15 amino acids. V dropped 2 bases and J dropped 0 bases, with 10 bases sitting between them. Germline V CDR1 and CDR2: TSWWSYY, QGS. Here the CDR3 reads CALGEKLDYTDKLIF. The CDR3 DNA reads as TGTGCTCTTGGGGAAAAGCTCGACTACACCGATAAACTCATCTTT.

This clone was detected a few times. This likely stems from a read error, as it lies one base from a far larger clone. The same CDR3 can be traced to other DNA sequences in this sample. CDR3 sequence: CALGEFLLGGFSKKPHPLDPTDKLIF. CDR3 sequence (DNA): TGTGCTCTTGGGGAATTCCTACTCGGGGGATTTTCCAAGAAGCCGCACCCTTTGGACCCCACCGACAAACTCATCTTT. The V gene is TRDV1, the J gene TRDJ1; the D call may be TRDD2 or TRDD3 (7 bases each). TCRdb lists no J gene, so it was determined here by aligning the DNA to germline. Germline V gene lookup returns CDR1 TSWWSYY and CDR2 QGS. This CDR3 contains 26 residues.

For this clone: A read error likely explains why the TCRdb protein, taken from a much larger clone, differs from this DNA's translation at residue 13; the protein shown is translated from the DNA. The V gene was identified as TRDV1, while no J gene was called; TRDD3 reflects the table's D call only, with no check against the DNA. The length of the CDR3 is 15 residues. The germline V gene encodes CDR1 TSWWSYY and CDR2 QGS. CDR3 nucleotides: TGTGCTCTTGGGGAACTGTGTTGGGGAGGGGATAAACCCATCTTT. It is translated as CALGELCWGGDKPIF.

With regard to this clone: TCRdb pairs this DNA with a much larger clone's protein that differs at residue 13, likely a read error; the protein shown was translated from the DNA. The chain is built from TRDV2 and TRDJ1, with a possible D match to TRDD3 (6 bases). The CDR3 covers 18 residues. The ends were cut back, 3 bases at V and 3 bases at J, with 25 bases in the middle. CDR1 is GEAIGNYY, CDR2 EKD, per germline. Here the CDR3 reads CACDSILGGTGYADKLIF. CDR3 DNA sequence: TGTGCCTGTGACTCTATCCTCGGGGGGACCGGGTACGCCGATAAACTCATCTTT.

This clone was observed at least ten times. The chain recombines TRDV1 with TRDJ1, with a possible D match to TRDD2 (8 bases). CDR1 is TSWWSYY, CDR2 QGS, per germline. With 0 bases removed from V and 0 bases from J, the gap between germline ends came to 29 bases. The CDR3 loop spans 22 amino acids. The chain's CDR3 is CALGELGLPNPWGFLYTDKLIF. The CDR3 nucleotides are TGTGCTCTTGGGGAACTAGGCCTTCCTAACCCCTGGGGGTTCCTCTACACCGATAAACTCATCTTT.